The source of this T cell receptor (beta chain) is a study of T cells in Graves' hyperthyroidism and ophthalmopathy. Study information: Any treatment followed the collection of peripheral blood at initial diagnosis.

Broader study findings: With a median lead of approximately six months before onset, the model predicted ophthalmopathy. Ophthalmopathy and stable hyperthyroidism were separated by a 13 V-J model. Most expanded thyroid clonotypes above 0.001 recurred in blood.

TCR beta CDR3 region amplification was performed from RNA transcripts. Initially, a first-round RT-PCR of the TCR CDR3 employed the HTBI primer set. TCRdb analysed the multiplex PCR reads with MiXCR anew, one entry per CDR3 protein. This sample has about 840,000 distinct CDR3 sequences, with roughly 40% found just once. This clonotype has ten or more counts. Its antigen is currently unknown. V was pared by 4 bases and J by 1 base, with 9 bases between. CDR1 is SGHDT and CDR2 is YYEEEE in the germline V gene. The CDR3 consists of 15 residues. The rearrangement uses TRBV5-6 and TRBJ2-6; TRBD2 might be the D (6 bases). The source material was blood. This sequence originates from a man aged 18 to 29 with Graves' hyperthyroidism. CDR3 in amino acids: CASSPEGSGANVLTF. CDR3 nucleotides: TGTGCCAGCAGCCCGGAGGGGTCTGGGGCCAACGTCCTGACTTTC.